The TCR beta chain under discussion was sequenced for a study of vaccination and CD4 T cells after COVID-19. On the study more broadly: Each post-COVID sample was drawn after diagnosis, and the median interval was approximately 100 days (range 35 to 161).

Treatment here: approximately 11-day PBMC culture with coronavirus spike peptide pools or control peptides (ViraFEST assay). The unexposed donor provided CD4+ T cells, which were taken before the COVID-19 pandemic (2011-2018). Cultured CD4+ T-cell DNA underwent Oncomine TCR Beta short-read sequencing. One entry per CDR3 protein, called by TCRdb with MiXCR from the PCR reads. Of approximately 6,000 distinct CDR3 sequences listed, around 37% are singletons. For this clonotype: What it recognizes is unknown.

There are 15 residues in the CDR3. CDR1 and CDR2 from the germline V gene are MNHNS and SASEGT. Trimming at V came to 6 bases and at J to 3 bases, leaving 8 bases not matched to a gene. Input material: CD4+ T cells from blood, cultured in vitro. This clonotype originated in a human donor in good health. This chain uses TRBV6-1 with TRBJ1-2, with TRBD1 matching 9 bases. This chain's CDR3 is CASSRYRGRDYGYTF. CDR3 sequence (DNA): TGTGCCAGCAGCCGATACAGGGGGCGCGACTATGGCTACACCTTC.